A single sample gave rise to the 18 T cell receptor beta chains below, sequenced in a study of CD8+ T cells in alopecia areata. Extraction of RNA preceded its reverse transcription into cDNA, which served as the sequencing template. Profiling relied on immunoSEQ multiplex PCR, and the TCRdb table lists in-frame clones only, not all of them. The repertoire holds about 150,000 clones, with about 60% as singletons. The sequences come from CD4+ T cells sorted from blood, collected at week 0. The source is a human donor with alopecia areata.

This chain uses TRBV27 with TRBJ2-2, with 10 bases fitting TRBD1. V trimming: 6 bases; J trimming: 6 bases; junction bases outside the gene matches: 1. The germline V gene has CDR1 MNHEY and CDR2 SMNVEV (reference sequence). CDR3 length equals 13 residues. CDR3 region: CASRGTGAGELFF. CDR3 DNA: TGTGCCAGCAGGGGGACAGGGGCCGGGGAGCTGTTTTTT.

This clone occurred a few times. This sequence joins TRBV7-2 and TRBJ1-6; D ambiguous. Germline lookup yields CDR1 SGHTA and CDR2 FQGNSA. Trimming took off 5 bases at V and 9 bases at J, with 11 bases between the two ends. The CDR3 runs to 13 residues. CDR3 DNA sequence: TGTGCCAGCAGCCCAAGACAAATTTCACCCCTCCACTTT. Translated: CASSPRQISPLHF.

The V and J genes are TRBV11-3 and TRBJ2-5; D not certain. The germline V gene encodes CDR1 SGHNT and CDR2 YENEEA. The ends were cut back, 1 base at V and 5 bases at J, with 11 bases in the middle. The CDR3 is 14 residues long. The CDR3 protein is CASSLAFLGETQYF. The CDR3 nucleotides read TGTGCCAGCAGCTTAGCGTTCTTGGGGGAGACCCAGTACTTC. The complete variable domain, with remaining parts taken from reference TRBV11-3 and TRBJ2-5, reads EAGVVQSPRYKIIEKKQPVAFWCNPISGHNTLYWYLQNLGQGPELLIRYENEEAVDDSQLPKDRFSAERLKGVDSTLKIQPAELGDSAVYLCASSLAFLGETQYFGPGTRLLVL.

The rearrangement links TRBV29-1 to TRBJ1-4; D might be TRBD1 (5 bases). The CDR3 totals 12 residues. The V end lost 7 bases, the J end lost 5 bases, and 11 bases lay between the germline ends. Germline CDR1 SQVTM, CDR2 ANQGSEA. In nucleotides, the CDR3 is TGCAGCGCTTGGGGGTCCAATGAAAAACTGTTTTTT. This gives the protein CSAWGSNEKLFF. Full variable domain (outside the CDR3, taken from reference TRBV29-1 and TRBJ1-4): SAVISQKPSRDICQRGTSLTIQCQVDSQVTMMFWYRQQPGQSLTLIATANQGSEATYESGFVIDKFPISRPNLTFSTLTVSNMSPEDSSIYLCSAWGSNEKLFFGSGTQLSVL.

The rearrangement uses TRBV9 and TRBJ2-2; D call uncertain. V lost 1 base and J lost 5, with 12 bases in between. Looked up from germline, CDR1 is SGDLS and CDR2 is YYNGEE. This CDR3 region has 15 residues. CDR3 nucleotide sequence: TGTGCCAGCAGCGTAACCCCCGAAACTACCGGGGAGCTGTTTTTT. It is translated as CASSVTPETTGELFF.

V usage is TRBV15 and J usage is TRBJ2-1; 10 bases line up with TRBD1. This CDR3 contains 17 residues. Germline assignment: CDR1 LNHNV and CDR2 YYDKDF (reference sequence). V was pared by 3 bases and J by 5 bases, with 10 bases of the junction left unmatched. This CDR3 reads CATSRTPRDRGNNEQFF. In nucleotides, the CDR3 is TGTGCCACCAGCAGGACCCCCCGGGACAGGGGCAACAATGAGCAGTTCTTC. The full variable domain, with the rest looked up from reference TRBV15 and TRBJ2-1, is DAMVIQNPRYQVTQFGKPVTLSCSQTLNHNVMYWYQQKSSQAPKLLFHYYDKDFNNEADTPDNFQSRRPNTSFCFLDIRSPGLGDTAMYLCATSRTPRDRGNNEQFFGPGTRLTVL.

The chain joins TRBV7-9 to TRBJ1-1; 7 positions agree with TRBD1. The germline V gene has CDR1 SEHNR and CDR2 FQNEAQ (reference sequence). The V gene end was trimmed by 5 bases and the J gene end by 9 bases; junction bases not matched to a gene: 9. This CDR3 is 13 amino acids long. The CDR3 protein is CASSPQGDTQAFF. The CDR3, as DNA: TGTGCCAGCAGCCCTCAGGGGGACACACAAGCTTTCTTT.

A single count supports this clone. The CDR3 DNA sequence: TGCAGCGTTGCTTCCCTGGGGGCCCAGCATTTT. It encodes CSVASLGAQHF. The chain recombines TRBV29-1 with TRBJ1-5; maybe TRBD1 (5 bases). The V gene's germline CDR1 is SQVTM and CDR2 ANQGSEA. Trimming stripped 4 bases from V and 11 bases from J, with 12 bases between. CDR3 length: 11 residues.

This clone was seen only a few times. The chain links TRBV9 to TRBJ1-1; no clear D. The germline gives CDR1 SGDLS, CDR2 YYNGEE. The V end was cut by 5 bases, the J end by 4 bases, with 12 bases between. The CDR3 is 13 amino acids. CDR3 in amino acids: CASRSTERTEAFF. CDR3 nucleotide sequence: TGTGCCAGCAGGTCCACGGAGCGCACTGAAGCTTTCTTT.

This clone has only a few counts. The CDR3 DNA is TGCAGCGACACCCAGGGGCCCCACTACAATGAGCAGTTCTTC. Residues: CSDTQGPHYNEQFF. The rearrangement links TRBV29-1 to TRBJ2-1, with D possibly matching TRBD1 (6 bases). The V and J ends lost 7 bases and 3 bases respectively, with 16 bases between them. The germline V gene encodes CDR1 SQVTM and CDR2 ANQGSEA. CDR3 length: 14 amino acids.

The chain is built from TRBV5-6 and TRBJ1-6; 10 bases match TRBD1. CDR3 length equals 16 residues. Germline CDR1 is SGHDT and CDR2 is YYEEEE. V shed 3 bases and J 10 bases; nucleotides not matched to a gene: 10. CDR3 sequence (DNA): TGTGCCAGCAGCTCTACCGGGACAGGGGATTTCTCACCCCTCCACTTT. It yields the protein CASSSTGTGDFSPLHF.

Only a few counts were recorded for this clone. This CDR3 is CASSLVVAVRNNEQFF. In nucleotides, the CDR3 is TGTGCCAGCAGCTTGGTGGTGGCAGTCCGGAACAATGAGCAGTTCTTC. This chain joins TRBV5-6 and TRBJ2-1; D unclear. Germline V lookup: CDR1 SGHDT, CDR2 YYEEEE. The V gene lost 0 bases and the J gene lost 5 bases, with 15 bases spanning the gap. The CDR3 sequence is 16 residues long.

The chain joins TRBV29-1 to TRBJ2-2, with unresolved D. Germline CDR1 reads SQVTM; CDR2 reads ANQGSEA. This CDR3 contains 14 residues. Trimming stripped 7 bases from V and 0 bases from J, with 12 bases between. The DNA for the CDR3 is TGCAGCGCCCTGACGCCCGCGAACACCGGGGAGCTGTTTTTT. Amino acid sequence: CSALTPANTGELFF.

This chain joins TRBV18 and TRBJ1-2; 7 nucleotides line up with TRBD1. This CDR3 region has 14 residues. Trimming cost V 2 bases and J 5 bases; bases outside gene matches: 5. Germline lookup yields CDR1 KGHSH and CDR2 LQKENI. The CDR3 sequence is CASSPGDRVYGYTF. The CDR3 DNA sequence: TGTGCCAGCTCACCAGGAGACAGGGTGTATGGCTACACCTTC.

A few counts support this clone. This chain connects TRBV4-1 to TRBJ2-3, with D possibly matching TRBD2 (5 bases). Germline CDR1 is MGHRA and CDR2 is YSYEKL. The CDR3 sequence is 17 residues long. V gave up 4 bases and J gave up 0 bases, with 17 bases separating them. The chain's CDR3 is CASSRSFGRTSTDTQYF. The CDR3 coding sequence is TGCGCCAGCAGCCGTAGTTTCGGACGGACTAGCACAGATACGCAGTATTTT.

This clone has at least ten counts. CDR3 residues: CAISPAQETQYF. The CDR3 DNA reads TGTGCCATCAGCCCGGCGCAAGAGACCCAGTACTTC. The J gene is TRBJ2-5, the V gene TRBV10-3; D gene uncertain. This CDR3 is built from 12 residues. The V gene's germline CDR1 is ENHRY and CDR2 SYGVKD. The V gene lost 6 bases and the J gene lost 2 bases, with 7 bases spanning the gap.

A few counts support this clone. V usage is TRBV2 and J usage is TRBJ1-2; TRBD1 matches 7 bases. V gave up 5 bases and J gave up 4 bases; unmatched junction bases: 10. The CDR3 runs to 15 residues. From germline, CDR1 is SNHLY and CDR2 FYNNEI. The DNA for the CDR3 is TGTGCCAGCAGTACCTCTTACAGGGGCCTCTATGGCTACACCTTC. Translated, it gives CASSTSYRGLYGYTF.

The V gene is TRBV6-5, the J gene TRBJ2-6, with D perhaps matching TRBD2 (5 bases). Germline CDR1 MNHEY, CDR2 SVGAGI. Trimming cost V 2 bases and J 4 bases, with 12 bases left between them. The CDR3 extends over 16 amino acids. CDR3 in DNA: TGTGCCAGCAGTTACCGATTCGGGGTCGGGGCCAACGTCCTGACTTTC. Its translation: CASSYRFGVGANVLTF.